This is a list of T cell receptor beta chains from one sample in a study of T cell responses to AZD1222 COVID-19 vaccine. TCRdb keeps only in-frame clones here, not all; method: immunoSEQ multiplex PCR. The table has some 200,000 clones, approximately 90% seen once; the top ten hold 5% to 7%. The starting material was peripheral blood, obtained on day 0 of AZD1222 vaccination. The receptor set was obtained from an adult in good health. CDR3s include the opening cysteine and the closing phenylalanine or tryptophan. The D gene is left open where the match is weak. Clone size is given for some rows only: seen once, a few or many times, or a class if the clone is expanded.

CDR3 protein: CASSFPSGSTYNEQFF
CDR3 DNA: TGTGCCAGCAGCTTCCCTAGCGGGAGTACCTACAATGAGCAGTTCTTC
J gene: TRBJ2-1
D gene: TRBD2
clone size: -
V gene: TRBV11-2

CDR3 protein: CASSPSGRSDTQYF
CDR3 DNA: TGTGCCAGCAGTCCTAGCGGGAGGTCAGATACGCAGTATTTT
J gene: TRBJ2-3
D gene: TRBD2
clone size: -
V gene: TRBV2

CDR3 protein: CASSIAGRVYEQYF
CDR3 DNA: TGTGCCAGTAGTATCGCCGGCAGGGTGTACGAGCAGTACTTC
J gene: TRBJ2-7
D gene: -
clone size: -
V gene: TRBV19

CDR3 protein: CASSSPGTPQYF
CDR3 DNA: TGTGCCAGCAGTTCGCCCGGGACCCCGCAGTATTTT
J gene: TRBJ2-3
D gene: -
clone size: -
V gene: TRBV6-6

CDR3 protein: CASSPLRRGGDQPQHF
CDR3 DNA: TGTGCCAGCTCACCACTTCGTCGGGGGGGTGATCAGCCCCAGCATTTT
J gene: TRBJ1-5
D gene: -
clone size: few
V gene: TRBV18

CDR3 protein: CASSGGQENYGYTF
CDR3 DNA: TGTGCCAGCAGCGGGGGACAGGAGAACTATGGCTACACCTTC
J gene: TRBJ1-2
D gene: TRBD1
clone size: -
V gene: TRBV3-1/TRBV3-2

CDR3 protein: CASTRTGRDSPLHF
CDR3 DNA: TGTGCCAGCACCCGGACAGGGCGGGATTCACCCCTCCACTTT
J gene: TRBJ1-6
D gene: TRBD1
clone size: -
V gene: TRBV6-5

CDR3 protein: CASSVGVGGPETQYF
CDR3 DNA: TGTGCCAGCAGTGTCGGGGTCGGGGGGCCAGAGACCCAGTACTTC
J gene: TRBJ2-5
D gene: -
clone size: -
V gene: TRBV6-4

CDR3 protein: CASRAGTGGFGNTIYF
CDR3 DNA: TGTGCCAGCAGGGCCGGGACAGGGGGCTTCGGAAACACCATATATTTT
J gene: TRBJ1-3
D gene: TRBD1
clone size: -
V gene: TRBV2

CDR3 protein: CASSPDGSGPYYGYTF
CDR3 DNA: TGTGCCAGTAGTCCCGACGGGTCTGGGCCCTACTATGGCTACACCTTC
J gene: TRBJ1-2
D gene: -
clone size: many
V gene: TRBV19

CDR3 protein: CASSLGGVTTGELFF
CDR3 DNA: TGTGCCAGCAGCCTCGGAGGGGTCACCACCGGGGAGCTGTTTTTT
J gene: TRBJ2-2
D gene: -
clone size: -
V gene: TRBV7-9

CDR3 protein: CASSVAPETGELFF
CDR3 DNA: TGTGCCAGCAGCGTAGCGCCCGAGACCGGGGAGCTGTTTTTT
J gene: TRBJ2-2
D gene: -
clone size: -
V gene: TRBV9

CDR3 protein: CASSQGGLAAADTQYF
CDR3 DNA: TGCGCCAGCAGCCAAGGGGGACTAGCGGCGGCAGATACGCAGTATTTT
J gene: TRBJ2-3
D gene: TRBD2
clone size: -
V gene: TRBV4-3

CDR3 protein: CASSMTTPTSGYTF
CDR3 DNA: TGTGCCAGTAGTATGACGACGCCTACGAGTGGCTACACCTTC
J gene: TRBJ1-2
D gene: -
clone size: -
V gene: TRBV19

CDR3 protein: CASSLRVFEQFF
CDR3 DNA: TGTGCCAGCAGCTTAAGGGTATTTGAGCAGTTCTTC
J gene: TRBJ2-1
D gene: -
clone size: -
V gene: TRBV7-9

CDR3 protein: CASSSLDGSYEQYF
CDR3 DNA: TGTGCCAGCAGTTCCCTGGACGGCTCCTACGAGCAGTACTTC
J gene: TRBJ2-7
D gene: -
clone size: -
V gene: TRBV28

CDR3 protein: CASSLPAWGARETQYF
CDR3 DNA: TGCGCCAGCAGCTTGCCCGCGTGGGGGGCGCGGGAGACCCAGTACTTC
J gene: TRBJ2-5
D gene: -
clone size: -
V gene: TRBV5-1

CDR3 protein: CAWSQGRVNQPQHF
CDR3 DNA: TGTGCCTGGAGTCAGGGTAGGGTTAATCAGCCCCAGCATTTT
J gene: TRBJ1-5
D gene: -
clone size: -
V gene: TRBV30